This T cell receptor (beta chain) was recorded in a study of OX40 agonist ivuxolimab in advanced cancers. Germline lookup yields CDR1 MNHEY and CDR2 SVGAGI. This CDR3 is built from 13 residues. The V end was cut by 7 bases, the J end by 5 bases, with 14 bases between. Using immunoSEQ multiplex PCR, the repertoire was profiled, and TCRdb retains in-frame clones only, with some absent. The sample has roughly 62,000 clones, 84% seen once; the top ten hold roughly 4.4%. This specimen was CD4+ or CD8+ T cells sorted from blood, taken in a trial of the OX40 agonist ivuxolimab. This clonotype was sampled from an adult with an advanced solid tumor such as melanoma, head and neck, liver or kidney cancer. The gene calls are TRBV6-5 and TRBJ1-2, with unresolved D. In nucleotides, the CDR3 is TGTGCCAGCACCCCGGGAACAGCTTATGGCTACACCTTC. Its translation: CASTPGTAYGYTF.